This T cell receptor beta chain was sequenced during a study of T cell responses to AZD1222 COVID-19 vaccine. Profiling relied on immunoSEQ multiplex PCR, and the TCRdb table lists in-frame clones only, not all of them. The sample consists of some 110,000 clones, over 85% of them appearing once. As regards this clone: Its antigen remains unknown.

Study results and caveats: In a largely white British group with more females than males, clonal diversity was possibly underestimated. Seropositive at baseline were only a handful of AZD1222 recipients. In all cases, repertoires were sampled only after the peak T cell response.

The V and J ends lost 4 bases and 8 bases, in that order; junction bases with no gene match: 9. This CDR3 comprises 15 residues. Germline V CDR1 and CDR2: SGHRS, YFSETQ. The chain employs TRBV5-1 and TRBJ2-1; 10 positions agree with TRBD1. The sequenced sample was peripheral blood, obtained on day 0 of AZD1222 vaccination. The clonotype originates from an adult in good health. CDR3 region: CASSRGTGARDEQFF. Here the CDR3 DNA reads TGCGCCAGCAGCCGCGGGACAGGGGCCAGAGATGAGCAGTTCTTC.